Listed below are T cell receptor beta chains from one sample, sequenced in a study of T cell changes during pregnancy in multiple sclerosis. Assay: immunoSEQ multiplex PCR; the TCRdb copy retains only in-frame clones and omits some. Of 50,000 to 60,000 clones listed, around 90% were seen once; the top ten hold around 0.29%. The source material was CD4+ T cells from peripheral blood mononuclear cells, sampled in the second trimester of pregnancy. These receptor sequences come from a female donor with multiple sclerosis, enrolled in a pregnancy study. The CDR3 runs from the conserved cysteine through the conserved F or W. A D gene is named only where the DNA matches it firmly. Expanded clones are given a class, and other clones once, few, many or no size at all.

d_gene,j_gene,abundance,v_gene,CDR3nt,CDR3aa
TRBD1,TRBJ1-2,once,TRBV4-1,TGCGCCAGCAGCCAAATAGAAGGGGGCAGAAGAGCTAACTATGGCTACACCTTC,CASSQIEGGRRANYGYTF
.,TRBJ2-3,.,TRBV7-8,TGTGCCAGCAGCTTTACGGTAGCAGATACGCAGTATTTT,CASSFTVADTQYF
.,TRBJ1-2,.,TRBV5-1,TGCGCCAGCAGCTTGGTGGCAGGGCATGGCTACACCTTC,CASSLVAGHGYTF
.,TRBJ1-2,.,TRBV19,TGTGCCAGTAGTCAACCGGGAGGGCCTCCGGGTGGCTACACCTTC,CASSQPGGPPGGYTF
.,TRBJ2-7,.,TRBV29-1,TGCAGCGCGGGGGACAGCTACGAGCAGTACTTC,CSAGDSYEQYF
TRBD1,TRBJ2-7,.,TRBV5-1,TGCGCCAGCGCACTGACCGGGACAGGGACCTACGAGCAGTACTTC,CASALTGTGTYEQYF
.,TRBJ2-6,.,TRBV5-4,TGTGCCAGCAGCCACCAACAGGGCTCTGGGGCCAACGTCCTGACTTTC,CASSHQQGSGANVLTF
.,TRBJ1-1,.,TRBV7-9,TGTGCCAGCAGCTCAAAAGCAGGGGTCACTGAAGCTTTCTTT,CASSSKAGVTEAFF
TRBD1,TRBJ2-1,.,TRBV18,TGTGCCAGCTCACCACGGGACAGCCATGAGCAGTTCTTC,CASSPRDSHEQFF
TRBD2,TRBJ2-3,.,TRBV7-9,TGTGCCAGCAGTTTAACTAGCGGGCTTTCTGGCGGGCAGTATTTT,CASSLTSGLSGGQYF
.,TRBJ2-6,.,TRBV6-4,TGTGCCAGCAGTGACTGGAGAGGGGGGGCTGGGGCCAACGTCCTGACTTTC,CASSDWRGGAGANVLTF
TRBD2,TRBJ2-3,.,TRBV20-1,TGCAGTGCCACTAGCGGTGATACGCAGTATTTT,CSATSGDTQYF
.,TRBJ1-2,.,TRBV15,TGTGCCACCAGCAGCCCCAAGGAGAGGGTGTCCCCTAACTATGGCTACACCTTC,CATSSPKERVSPNYGYTF
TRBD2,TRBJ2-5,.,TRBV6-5,TGTGCCAGCAGTTACGCGGGACTAGCGGTAGAGACCCAGTACTTC,CASSYAGLAVETQYF
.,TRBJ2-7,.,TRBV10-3,TGTGCCATCAGTGAGGGTGGTGGAGCCTACGAGCAGTACTTC,CAISEGGGAYEQYF